The 2 T cell receptor beta chains in this list originate from one sample, sequenced in a study of blood T cell repertoires in COVID-19. Sequenced by immunoSEQ multiplex PCR; TCRdb stores in-frame clones only, minus some. The sample contains roughly 310,000 clones, around 89% of which appear only once. The specimen sequenced was peripheral blood. The receptors derive from a woman aged 50 to 60 with active or convalescent COVID-19.

This clone was counted ten times or more. The V gene is TRBV4-2, the J gene TRBJ1-2; 9 bases map to TRBD1. V lost 4 bases to trimming and J lost 7 bases; unmatched junction nucleotides: 10. In germline, CDR1 is LGHNA, CDR2 YNFKEQ. This CDR3 spans 15 amino acids. The CDR3, as DNA: TGTGCCAGCAGCCCTAACGGACAGGGGTTAGGTGGCTACACCTTC. Translating gives CASSPNGQGLGGYTF.

The rearrangement links TRBV19 to TRBJ1-4; 8 positions agree with TRBD1. The CDR3 loop spans 16 amino acids. The germline CDR1 and CDR2 sequences are LNHDA and SQIVND (reference sequence). V shed 5 bases and J 8 bases; nucleotides not matched to a gene: 13. The CDR3 spells CASSLNFGTGREKLFF. CDR3 nucleotides: TGTGCCAGTAGTTTAAATTTCGGGACAGGTCGGGAAAAACTGTTTTTT.